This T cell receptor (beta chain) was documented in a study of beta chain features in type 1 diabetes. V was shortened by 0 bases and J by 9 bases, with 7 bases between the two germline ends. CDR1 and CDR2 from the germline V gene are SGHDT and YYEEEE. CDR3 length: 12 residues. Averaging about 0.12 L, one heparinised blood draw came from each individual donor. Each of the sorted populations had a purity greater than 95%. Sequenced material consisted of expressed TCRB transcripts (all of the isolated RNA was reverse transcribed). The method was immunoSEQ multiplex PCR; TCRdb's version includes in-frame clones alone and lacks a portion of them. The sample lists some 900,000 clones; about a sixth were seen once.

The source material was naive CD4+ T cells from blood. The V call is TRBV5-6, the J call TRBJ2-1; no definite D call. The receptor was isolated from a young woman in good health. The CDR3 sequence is CASSLETPEQFF. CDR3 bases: TGTGCCAGCAGCTTGGAGACGCCTGAGCAGTTCTTC.